A single sample gave rise to the 10 T cell receptor beta chains below, sequenced in a study of regulatory T cells in long-lasting Graves disease. Described time point: persistent/refractory GD, antithyroid drugs over 5 years with positive TRAb. PBMCs were the source of the RNA used for TCR sequencing. Building of the TCR beta libraries involved iRepertoire HTBI primers and Arm-PCR of CDR3 regions. In TCRdb, the multiplex PCR reads were re-called with MiXCR into one record per CDR3 protein. The sample records over 350,000 distinct CDR3 sequences, about a fifth being singletons. Source: peripheral blood mononuclear cells (PBMCs), taken when the disease was refractory, from a patient treated with antithyroid drugs. The origin of the receptors is a female donor with Graves disease.

The rearrangement uses TRBV5-1 and TRBJ2-2, with D maybe TRBD2 (6 bases). Germline-derived CDR1 and CDR2 are SGHRS and YFSETQ. The CDR3 sequence is 13 residues long. Trimming took off 2 bases at V and 10 bases at J, with 12 bases between the two ends. The DNA for the CDR3 is TGCGCCAGCAGCTTAGGGTCGGGAGAGGAGCTGTTTTTT. Its protein product is CASSLGSGEELFF.

The chain employs TRBV11-2 and TRBJ2-3, with a weak D call TRBD1 (6 bases). From germline, CDR1 is SGHAT and CDR2 FQNNGV. The germline V and J ends were trimmed by 3 bases and 3 bases, with 19 bases remaining between them. The CDR3 runs to 17 residues. The CDR3 DNA is TGTGCCAGCAGCTTCAACGCACAGGGCTTGGGTACAGATACGCAGTATTTT. Protein product: CASSFNAQGLGTDTQYF.

This clonotype was seen more than once but under ten times. The rearrangement uses TRBV9 and TRBJ1-2; 9 bases agree with TRBD1. J lost 4 bases, V lost 3 bases, and 7 bases had no gene match. Germline V gives CDR1 SGDLS, CDR2 YYNGEE. This CDR3 has 15 amino acids. The CDR3 nucleotides are TGTGCCAGCAGCGCAACCGGACAGGGGCCCTATGGCTACACCTTC. Translated: CASSATGQGPYGYTF.

This clonotype showed up just a few times. The CDR3 nucleotides are TGTGCCAGCAGTCCCTACCCTAACTATGGCTACACCTTC. It yields the protein CASSPYPNYGYTF. The rearrangement joins TRBV7-9 to TRBJ1-2, with D hard to call. The germline V gene encodes CDR1 SEHNR and CDR2 FQNEAQ (reference sequence). V dropped 6 bases and J dropped 0 bases, with 8 bases sitting between them. The CDR3 contains 13 residues.

About this clonotype itself: One base away lies a much larger clone, so this may be a sequencing read error. The rearrangement links TRBV7-9 to TRBJ1-2, with 8 bases lining up with TRBD1. J was trimmed by 3 bases and V by 2 bases; bases with no gene match: 2. Looked up from germline, CDR1 is SEHNR and CDR2 is FQNEAQ (reference sequence). The CDR3 contains 14 residues. The DNA for the CDR3 is TGTGCCAGCAGCTTACCAGGGGGCGACTATGGCTACACCTTC. Translated: CASSLPGGDYGYTF.

There are a few counts of this clonotype. The chain couples TRBV20-1 to TRBJ1-1, with D perhaps matching TRBD1 (5 bases). This CDR3 region has 15 residues. V lost 0 bases and J lost 2, with 13 bases in between. Looked up from germline, CDR1 is DFQATT and CDR2 is SNEGSKA (reference sequence). CDR3 amino acids: CSARDQEGPNTEAFF. The DNA for the CDR3 is TGCAGTGCTAGAGATCAAGAGGGGCCAAACACTGAAGCTTTCTTT.

This clonotype was counted only a few times. The chain links TRBV6-1 to TRBJ2-2, with D perhaps matching TRBD1 (5 bases). The CDR3 is made up of 15 amino acids. Germline values: CDR1 MNHNS, CDR2 SASEGT. The V end lost 8 bases, the J end lost 3 bases, and 16 bases lay between the germline ends. CDR3 region: CASLSGILDTGELFF. DNA of the CDR3: TGTGCCAGCCTTTCAGGGATACTGGACACCGGGGAGCTGTTTTTT.

The chain recombines TRBV6-5 with TRBJ2-2, with D possibly being TRBD1 (6 bases). Germline CDR1 and CDR2: MNHEY and SVGAGI. The CDR3 loop spans 15 amino acids. V was trimmed by 0 bases and J by 6 bases, leaving 11 bases between them. The CDR3 DNA is TGTGCCAGCAGTTACTCGACCAGGGGTGCCGGGGAGCTGTTTTTT. It translates to CASSYSTRGAGELFF.

Ten or more counts support this clonotype. The chain uses TRBV28 and TRBJ2-7; a weak D match, TRBD2 (6 bases). CDR3 size: 14 residues. The V gene's germline CDR1 is MDHEN and CDR2 SYDVKM. The V and J ends lost 3 bases and 4 bases respectively, with 13 bases between them. CDR3 region: CASSFHGSGYEQYF. The CDR3 DNA follows: TGTGCCAGCAGTTTTCACGGGAGTGGATACGAGCAGTACTTC. The full variable domain, with the rest looked up from reference TRBV28 and TRBJ2-7, is DVKVTQSSRYLVKRTGEKVFLECVQDMDHENMFWYRQDPGLGLRLIYFSYDVKMKEKGDIPEGYSVSREKKERFSLILESASTNQTSMYLCASSFHGSGYEQYFGPGTRLTVT.

This clonotype was counted at least ten times. The V and J genes are TRBV2 and TRBJ2-7; 8 bases are shared with TRBD1. CDR3 length: 15 amino acids. Looked up from germline, CDR1 is SNHLY and CDR2 is FYNNEI. Losses at the gene ends were 5 bases for V and 3 bases for J; bases not matched to a gene: 9. The CDR3 is CASSIGTGLHYEQYF. CDR3 coding DNA: TGTGCCAGCAGTATCGGGACAGGCCTACACTACGAGCAGTACTTC.